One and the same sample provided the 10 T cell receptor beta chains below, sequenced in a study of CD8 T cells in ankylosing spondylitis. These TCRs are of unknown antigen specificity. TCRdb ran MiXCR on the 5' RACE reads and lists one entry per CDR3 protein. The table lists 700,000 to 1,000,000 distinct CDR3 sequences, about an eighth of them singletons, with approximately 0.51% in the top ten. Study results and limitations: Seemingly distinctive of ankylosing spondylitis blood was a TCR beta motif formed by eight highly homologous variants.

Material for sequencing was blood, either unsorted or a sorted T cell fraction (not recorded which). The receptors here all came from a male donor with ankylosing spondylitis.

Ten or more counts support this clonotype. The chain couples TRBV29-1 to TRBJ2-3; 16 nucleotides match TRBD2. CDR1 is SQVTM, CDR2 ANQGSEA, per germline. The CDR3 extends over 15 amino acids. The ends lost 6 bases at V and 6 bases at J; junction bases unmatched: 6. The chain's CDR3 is CSVLGLAGGPDTQYF. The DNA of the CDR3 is TGCAGCGTCCTGGGACTAGCGGGAGGGCCGGATACGCAGTATTTT.

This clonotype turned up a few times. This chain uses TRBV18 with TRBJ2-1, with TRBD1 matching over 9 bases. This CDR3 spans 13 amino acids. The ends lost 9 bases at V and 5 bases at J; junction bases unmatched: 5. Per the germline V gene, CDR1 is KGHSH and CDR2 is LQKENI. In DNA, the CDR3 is TGTGCCAGTGGGACAGGGCTCCACAATGAGCAGTTCTTC. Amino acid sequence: CASGTGLHNEQFF.

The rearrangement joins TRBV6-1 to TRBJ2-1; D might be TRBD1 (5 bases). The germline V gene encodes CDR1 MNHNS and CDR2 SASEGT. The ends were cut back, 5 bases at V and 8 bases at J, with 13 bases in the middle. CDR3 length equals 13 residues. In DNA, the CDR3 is TGTGCCAGCAGTCCGGAGCCGACAGATGAGCAGTTCTTC. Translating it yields CASSPEPTDEQFF.

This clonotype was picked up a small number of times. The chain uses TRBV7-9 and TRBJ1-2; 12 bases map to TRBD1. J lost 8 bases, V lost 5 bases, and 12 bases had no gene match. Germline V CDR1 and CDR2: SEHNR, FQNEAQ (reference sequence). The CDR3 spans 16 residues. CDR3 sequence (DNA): TGTGCCAGCAGCCTCGGGACAGGGGGCCAATTTCGCGGCTACACCTTC. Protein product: CASSLGTGGQFRGYTF.

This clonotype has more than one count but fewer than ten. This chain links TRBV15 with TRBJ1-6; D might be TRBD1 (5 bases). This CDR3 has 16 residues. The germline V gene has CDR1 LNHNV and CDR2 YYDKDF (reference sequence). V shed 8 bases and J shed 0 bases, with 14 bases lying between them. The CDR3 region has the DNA TGTGCCACCGGGGCTAGGTGGAGCTCCTATAATTCACCCCTCCACTTT. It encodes CATGARWSSYNSPLHF.

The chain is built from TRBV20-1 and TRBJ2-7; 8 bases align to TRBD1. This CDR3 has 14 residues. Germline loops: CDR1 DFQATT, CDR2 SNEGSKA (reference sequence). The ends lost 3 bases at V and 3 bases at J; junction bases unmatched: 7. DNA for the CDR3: TGCAGTGCTAGTTATGGGACAGGCGACTACGAGCAGTACTTC. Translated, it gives CSASYGTGDYEQYF.

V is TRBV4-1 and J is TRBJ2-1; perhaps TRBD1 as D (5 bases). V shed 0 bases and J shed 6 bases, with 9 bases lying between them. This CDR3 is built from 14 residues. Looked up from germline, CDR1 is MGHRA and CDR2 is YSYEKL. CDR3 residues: CASSQDSDSNEQFF. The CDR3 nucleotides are TGCGCCAGCAGCCAAGATTCAGACAGCAATGAGCAGTTCTTC.

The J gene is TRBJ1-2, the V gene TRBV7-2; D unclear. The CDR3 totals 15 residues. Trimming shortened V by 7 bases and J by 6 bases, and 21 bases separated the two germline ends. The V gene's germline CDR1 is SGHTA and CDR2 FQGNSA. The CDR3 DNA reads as TGTGCCAGCATCCAATTAAGGAGGGCTGGGGATGGCTACACCTTC. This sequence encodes CASIQLRRAGDGYTF. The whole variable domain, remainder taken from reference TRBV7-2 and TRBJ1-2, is GAGVSQSPSNKVTEKGKDVELRCDPISGHTALYWYRQSLGQGLEFLIYFQGNSAPDKSGLPSDRFSAERTGGSVSTLTIQRTQQEDSAVYLCASIQLRRAGDGYTFGSGTRLTVV.

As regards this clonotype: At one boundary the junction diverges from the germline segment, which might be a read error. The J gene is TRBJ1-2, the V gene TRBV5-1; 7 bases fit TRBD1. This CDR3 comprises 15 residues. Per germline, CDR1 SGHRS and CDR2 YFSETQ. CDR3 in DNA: TGCGCCAGCAGTTTTTCAGGGGGATCTAATTATGGCTACACCTTC. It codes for CASSFSGGSNYGYTF.

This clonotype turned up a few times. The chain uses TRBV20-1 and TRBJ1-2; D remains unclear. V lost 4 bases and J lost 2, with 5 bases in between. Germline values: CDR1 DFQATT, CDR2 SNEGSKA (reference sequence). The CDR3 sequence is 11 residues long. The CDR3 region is CSATSNYGYTF. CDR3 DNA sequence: TGCAGTGCTACTAGCAACTATGGCTACACCTTC.